One and the same sample provided the 31 T cell receptor beta chains below, sequenced in a study of blood T cell repertoires in COVID-19. Assay used: immunoSEQ multiplex PCR; TCRdb lists only in-frame clones, some missing. The top ten clones hold 2.5% to 3% of a sample with about 68,000 clones, roughly nine tenths of them seen once. Sequencing was done on a sample of peripheral blood. These TCRs come from a man aged 45-65 years with acute or convalescent COVID-19.

The rearrangement uses TRBV5-1 and TRBJ1-2; a possible D gene is TRBD1 (5 bases). V was pared by 4 bases and J by 1 base, with 14 bases between. Germline V gene lookup returns CDR1 SGHRS and CDR2 YFSETQ. There are 15 residues in the CDR3. In DNA, the CDR3 is TGCGCCAGCAGCCCCCTGGGGGGGGATAACTATGGCTACACCTTC. Protein: CASSPLGGDNYGYTF.

This rearrangement joins TRBV5-1 to TRBJ2-3; a weak D match, TRBD2 (6 bases). The CDR3 sequence is 16 residues long. Trimming pared 2 bases from V and 2 bases from J, leaving 15 bases between. Germline V gene data show CDR1 as SGHRS and CDR2 as YFSETQ. The DNA of the CDR3 is TGCGCCAGCAGCTTAGGAACGGGAGTAGCCACAGATACGCAGTATTTT. Translated, it gives CASSLGTGVATDTQYF.

The genes are TRBV19 and TRBJ1-5, with 8 bases fitting TRBD1. Germline CDR1 and CDR2: LNHDA and SQIVND (reference sequence). Germline trimming cut 5 bases from V and 3 bases from J; bases unmatched to any gene: 9. The CDR3 runs to 16 residues. CDR3 coding DNA: TGTGCCAGTAGTCTCGCTGGACAGGGCTCCAATCAGCCCCAGCATTTT. The encoded protein is CASSLAGQGSNQPQHF.

This clone was found once. The V gene is TRBV18, the J gene TRBJ1-2; maybe TRBD1 (5 bases). The CDR3 spans 15 residues. V gave up 3 bases and J gave up 5 bases, with 16 bases separating them. From germline, CDR1 is KGHSH and CDR2 LQKENI. The CDR3 bases are TGTGCCAGCTCACCGGAGCCACAGGTTAATTATGGCTACACCTTC. Its translation: CASSPEPQVNYGYTF. Together with reference TRBV18 and TRBJ1-2, the CDR3 gives the full variable domain: NAGVMQNPRHLVRRRGQEARLRCSPMKGHSHVYWYRQLPEEGLKFMVYLQKENIIDESGMPKERFSAEFPKEGPSILRIQQVVRGDSAAYFCASSPEPQVNYGYTFGSGTRLTVV.

This clone occurred a few times. The CDR3 here is CASSLDRPQGHQPQHF. CDR3 bases: TGTGCCAGCAGCTTGGATCGCCCACAGGGGCATCAGCCCCAGCATTTT. The chain recombines TRBV5-5 with TRBJ1-5; TRBD1 matches 7 bases. CDR3 length equals 16 residues. The germline gives CDR1 SGHKS, CDR2 YYEKEE (reference sequence). V was pared by 0 bases and J by 5 bases, with 8 bases of the junction left unmatched.

The genes are TRBV5-1 and TRBJ2-1; 9 nucleotides agree with TRBD2. Germline-derived CDR1 and CDR2 are SGHRS and YFSETQ. The CDR3 sequence is 15 residues long. V dropped 0 bases and J dropped 9; count of bases not matched to a gene: 7. The CDR3 DNA is TGCGCCAGCAGCTTGGCCGGGACTAGCATGAGTGAGCAGTTCTTC. As protein: CASSLAGTSMSEQFF.

The rearrangement links TRBV13 to TRBJ1-2; 7 positions match TRBD1. The CDR3 runs to 15 residues. Germline V gives CDR1 PRHDT, CDR2 FYEKMQ (reference sequence). With 4 bases clipped from V and 5 bases from J, the junction kept 10 bases outside the gene matches. CDR3 in amino acids: CASSSKRTGYYGYTF. DNA for the CDR3: TGTGCCAGCAGCTCGAAACGGACAGGCTATTATGGCTACACCTTC.

This clone was seen only once. CDR3 DNA: TGTGCCAGCAGAAAGACAGGGGGTAACACTGAAGCTTTCTTT. Translation gives CASRKTGGNTEAFF. This chain joins TRBV7-2 and TRBJ1-1; TRBD1 aligns across 9 bases. This CDR3 is 14 amino acids long. The V gene end was trimmed by 6 bases and the J gene end by 2 bases; junction bases not matched to a gene: 4. The germline V gene has CDR1 SGHTA and CDR2 FQGNSA.

This chain links TRBV19 with TRBJ1-2; perhaps TRBD1 as D (6 bases). CDR1 is LNHDA, CDR2 SQIVND, per germline (reference sequence). Trimming stripped 10 bases from V and 2 bases from J, with 17 bases between. This CDR3 is built from 14 residues. CDR3 nucleotide sequence: TGTGCCACCAATGCCGGGGGGCCCAACTATGGCTACACCTTC. Translation gives CATNAGGPNYGYTF.

The CDR3 spells CASSPRDSALTF. For the CDR3, the DNA is TGTGCCAGCAGCCCCCGGGACAGCGCACTCACCTTC. The J gene is TRBJ1-2, the V gene TRBV7-8, with 7 bases identical to TRBD1. CDR3 length: 12 amino acids. Trimming took 5 bases from V and 13 from J; bases not matched to a gene: 10. The germline V gene has CDR1 SGHVS and CDR2 FQNEAQ. Filled out from reference TRBV7-8 and TRBJ1-2, the complete variable domain reads GAGVSQSPRYKVAKRGQDVALRCDPISGHVSLFWYQQALGQGPEFLTYFQNEAQLDKSGLPSDRFFAERPEGSVSTLKIQRTQQEDSAVYLCASSPRDSALTFGSGTRLTVV.

The chain recombines TRBV28 with TRBJ1-5; D ambiguous. The V gene's germline CDR1 is MDHEN and CDR2 SYDVKM. The CDR3 totals 14 residues. With 1 base removed from V and 1 base from J, the gap between germline ends came to 5 bases. CDR3 in amino acids: CASSLSLSNQPQHF. CDR3 nucleotides: TGTGCCAGCAGTTTATCTCTGAGCAATCAGCCCCAGCATTTT.

The V call is TRBV10-3, the J call TRBJ2-7, with 8 bases lining up with TRBD1. The V and J ends lost 10 bases and 0 bases, in that order; junction bases with no gene match: 8. Germline V gene data show CDR1 as ENHRY and CDR2 as SYGVKD. There are 14 residues in the CDR3. CDR3 sequence (DNA): TGTGCCACCGAACAACAGGGGGGCTCCTACGAGCAGTACTTC. It specifies CATEQQGGSYEQYF.

This chain connects TRBV27 to TRBJ2-7; the match to TRBD1 covers 9 bases. The CDR3 has 15 amino acids. Germline CDR1 is MNHEY and CDR2 is SMNVEV (reference sequence). V was pared by 8 bases and J by 5 bases, with 13 bases of the junction left unmatched. DNA of the CDR3: TGTGCCAGCCGACGCCCGGGACAGGGTCGCGACGAGCAGTACTTC. Its translation is CASRRPGQGRDEQYF.

This chain uses TRBV29-1 with TRBJ2-1; 10 bases map to TRBD2. The CDR3 is 13 residues long. Germline CDR1 reads SQVTM; CDR2 reads ANQGSEA. V shed 4 bases and J 12 bases; nucleotides not matched to a gene: 9. CDR3: CSVGLAGAQAQFF. The CDR3 region has the DNA TGCAGCGTTGGCCTAGCGGGAGCTCAAGCGCAGTTCTTC.

This chain links TRBV4-2 with TRBJ2-3, with TRBD2 identical over 8 bases. Germline V lookup: CDR1 LGHNA, CDR2 YNFKEQ. The CDR3 is 17 amino acids. The V segment lost 0 bases and the J segment 2 bases; nucleotides outside the gene matches: 7. The CDR3 DNA follows: TGTGCCAGCAGCCAAGATCTTTTGCGGGAGGCCACAGATACGCAGTATTTT. This encodes CASSQDLLREATDTQYF.

This sequence joins TRBV6-5 and TRBJ1-1; D is perhaps TRBD1 (5 bases). Trimming took off 5 bases at V and 10 bases at J, with 20 bases between the two ends. The CDR3 covers 14 residues. CDR1 and CDR2 (germline): MNHEY, SVGAGI. CDR3 amino acids: CASSPPTELTAAFF. The CDR3 region has the DNA TGTGCCAGCAGTCCTCCGACAGAGCTGACCGCAGCTTTCTTT.

This sequence joins TRBV3-1 (or the pseudogene TRBV3-2) and TRBJ2-2; no clear D gene. V shed 4 bases and J shed 7 bases, with 10 bases lying between them. This CDR3 spans 13 amino acids. Per the germline V gene, CDR1 is LGHDT and CDR2 is YNNKEL (reference sequence). CDR3: CASSPLSVGELFF. CDR3 in DNA: TGTGCCAGCAGCCCGTTGTCGGTCGGGGAGCTGTTTTTT.

The CDR3 loop is CASSPSGREGLNEQYV. CDR3 nucleotide sequence: TGTGCCAGCTCACCGTCTGGGCGGGAGGGCCTCAACGAGCAGTACGTC. The chain is built from TRBV18 and TRBJ2-7; 9 bases line up with TRBD2. With V trimmed by 3 bases and J by 5 bases, 11 bases remained unmatched. This CDR3 contains 16 residues. Germline V CDR1 and CDR2: KGHSH, LQKENI.

V usage is TRBV7-2 and J usage is TRBJ2-7; tentative D call: TRBD2 (6 bases). V was cut by 1 base and J by 3 bases, with 10 bases left in between. The CDR3 extends over 14 amino acids. Germline CDR1 is SGHTA and CDR2 is FQGNSA. In nucleotides, the CDR3 is TGTGCCAGCAGCTTAGGCTTGGGGGGCTACGAGCAGTACGTC. Protein: CASSLGLGGYEQYV.

This chain joins TRBV5-5 and TRBJ2-6; no definite D call. The CDR3 runs to 16 residues. Deletions cut 1 base from V and 2 bases from J, with 10 bases between. Germline loops: CDR1 SGHKS, CDR2 YYEKEE (reference sequence). CDR3 nucleotides: TGTGCCAGCAGCTTGCTACACAGTGCTGGGGCCAACGTCCTGACTTTC. Amino acid sequence: CASSLLHSAGANVLTF.

This clone was counted a single time. The chain has TRBV28 and TRBJ1-5; tentatively, D is TRBD1 (6 bases). The CDR3 has 15 amino acids. Trimming took 3 bases from V and 2 from J, leaving 11 bases between them. In germline, CDR1 is MDHEN, CDR2 SYDVKM. CDR3 bases: TGTGCCAGCAGTTTTCAGGGGTTTGGCAATCAGCCCCAGCATTTT. It yields the protein CASSFQGFGNQPQHF.

J is TRBJ1-2 and V is TRBV4-1; TRBD1 matches at 8 bases. This CDR3 has 15 residues. After removal of 0 bases from V and 8 bases from J, the junction contained 8 bases not matched to a gene. The germline V gene encodes CDR1 MGHRA and CDR2 YSYEKL. The CDR3 sequence is CASSQDISRGLGYTF. CDR3 DNA: TGCGCCAGCAGCCAAGACATTTCCAGGGGGCTCGGCTACACCTTC.

This chain links TRBV4-1 with TRBJ2-1; a weak D match, TRBD2 (5 bases). Germline-derived CDR1 and CDR2 are MGHRA and YSYEKL. This CDR3 has 16 residues. The V gene lost 4 bases and the J gene lost 0 bases, with 13 bases spanning the gap. CDR3 DNA: TGCGCCAGCAGCCTTGGAGAGGGCGGCTCCTACAATGAGCAGTTCTTC. Its translation is CASSLGEGGSYNEQFF.

The CDR3 loop is CASSLAQQETQYF. In DNA form, the CDR3 reads TGTGCCAGCAGCTTGGCACAGCAAGAGACCCAGTACTTC. The V call is TRBV5-6, the J call TRBJ2-5, with D unresolved. V lost 0 bases and J lost 2, with 5 bases in between. The CDR3 totals 13 residues. The germline V gene encodes CDR1 SGHDT and CDR2 YYEEEE.

The chain links TRBV9 to TRBJ2-6, with 8 bases fitting TRBD2. Losses at the gene ends were 1 base for V and 1 base for J; bases not matched to a gene: 13. Germline V CDR1 and CDR2: SGDLS, YYNGEE. The CDR3 totals 20 residues. CDR3 residues: CASSVSSNLAGRSGANVLTF. The CDR3 DNA sequence: TGTGCCAGCAGCGTATCCTCTAATCTAGCGGGTAGATCTGGGGCCAACGTCCTGACTTTC.

This sequence joins TRBV7-2 and TRBJ2-7, with 7 bases aligning to TRBD1. In germline, CDR1 is SGHTA, CDR2 FQGNSA. The CDR3 sequence is 14 residues long. Unmatched junction bases numbered 7, after V lost 5 bases and J lost 3 bases. The CDR3 loop is CASSPGTAVYEQYF. The CDR3 coding sequence is TGTGCCAGCAGCCCCGGGACAGCCGTCTACGAGCAGTACTTC.

J is TRBJ2-3 and V is TRBV6-5; 8 bases line up with TRBD2. The CDR3 has 15 residues. In germline, CDR1 is MNHEY, CDR2 SVGAGI. V shed 5 bases and J 6 bases; nucleotides not matched to a gene: 10. The CDR3 sequence is CASSKGLAGSDTQYF. The DNA for the CDR3 is TGTGCCAGCAGTAAGGGATTAGCGGGATCGGATACGCAGTATTTT.

This clone came up a few times. The CDR3 loop reads CASSSNYGYTF. The CDR3 DNA is TGTGCCAGCAGCTCAAACTATGGCTACACCTTC. This chain joins TRBV5-4 and TRBJ1-2; D call uncertain. V was cut by 3 bases and J by 2 bases, with 2 bases left in between. Per the germline V gene, CDR1 is SGHNT and CDR2 is YYREEE (reference sequence). The CDR3 has 11 amino acids.

V gene TRBV24-1 combines with J gene TRBJ1-2; D call uncertain. The germline V gene encodes CDR1 KGHDR and CDR2 SFDVKD. Trimming shortened V by 4 bases and J by 4 bases, and 12 bases separated the two germline ends. This CDR3 spans 14 amino acids. The CDR3 region is CATSDPGRSYGYTF. CDR3 DNA: TGTGCCACCAGTGACCCTGGCAGATCCTATGGCTACACCTTC.

The chain joins TRBV24-1 to TRBJ2-1; 12 bases match TRBD2. Germline V CDR1 and CDR2: KGHDR, SFDVKD. CDR3 length: 16 amino acids. Trimming cost V 5 bases and J 5 bases; bases outside gene matches: 6. As DNA, the CDR3 is TGTGCCACCAGTGGGTCGACTAGCGGGAGCAACAATGAGCAGTTCTTC. Translating gives CATSGSTSGSNNEQFF.

This clone was detected only a few times. The V call is TRBV19, the J call TRBJ1-5; no definite D call. This CDR3 is 14 amino acids long. Germline V CDR1 and CDR2: LNHDA, SQIVND (reference sequence). The germline V and J ends were trimmed by 9 bases and 0 bases, with 12 bases remaining between them. The CDR3 is CASREFYSNQPQHF. In DNA, the CDR3 is TGTGCCAGCCGGGAGTTTTATAGCAATCAGCCCCAGCATTTT. Looking up the rest from reference TRBV19 and TRBJ1-5 gives the full variable domain: DGGITQSPKYLFRKEGQNVTLSCEQNLNHDAMYWYRQDPGQGLRLIYYSQIVNDFQKGDIAEGYSVSREKKESFPLTVTSAQKNPTAFYLCASREFYSNQPQHFGDGTRLSIL.